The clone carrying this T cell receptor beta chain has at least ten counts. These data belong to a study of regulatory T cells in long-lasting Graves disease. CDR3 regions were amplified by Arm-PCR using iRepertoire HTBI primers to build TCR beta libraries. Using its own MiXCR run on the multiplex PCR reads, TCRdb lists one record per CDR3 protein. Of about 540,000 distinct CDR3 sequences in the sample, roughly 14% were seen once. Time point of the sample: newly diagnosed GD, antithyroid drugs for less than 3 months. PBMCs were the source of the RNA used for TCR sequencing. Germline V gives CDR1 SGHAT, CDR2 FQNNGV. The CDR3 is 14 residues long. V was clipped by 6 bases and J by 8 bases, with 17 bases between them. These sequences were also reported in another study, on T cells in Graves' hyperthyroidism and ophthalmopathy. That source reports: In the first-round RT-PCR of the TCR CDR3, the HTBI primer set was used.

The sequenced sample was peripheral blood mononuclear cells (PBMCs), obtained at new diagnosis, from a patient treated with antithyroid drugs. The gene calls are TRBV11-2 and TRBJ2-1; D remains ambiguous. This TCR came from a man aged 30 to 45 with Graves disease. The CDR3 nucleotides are TGTGCCAGCAGTTCTGACTCCACCCCCCATGAGCAGTTCTTC. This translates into CASSSDSTPHEQFF.